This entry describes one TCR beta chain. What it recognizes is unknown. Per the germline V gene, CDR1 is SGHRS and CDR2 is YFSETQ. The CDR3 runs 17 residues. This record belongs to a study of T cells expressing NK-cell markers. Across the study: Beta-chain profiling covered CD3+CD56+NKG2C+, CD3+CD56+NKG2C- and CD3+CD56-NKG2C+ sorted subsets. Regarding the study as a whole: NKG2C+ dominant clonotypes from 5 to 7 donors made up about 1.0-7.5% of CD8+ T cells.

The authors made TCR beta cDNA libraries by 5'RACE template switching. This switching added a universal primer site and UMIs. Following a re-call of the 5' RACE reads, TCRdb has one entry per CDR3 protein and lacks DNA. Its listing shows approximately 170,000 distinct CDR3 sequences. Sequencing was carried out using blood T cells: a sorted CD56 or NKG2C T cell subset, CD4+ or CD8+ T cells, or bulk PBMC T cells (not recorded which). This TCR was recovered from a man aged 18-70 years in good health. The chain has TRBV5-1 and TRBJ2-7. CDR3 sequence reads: CASSLMGKRGSSYEQYF.